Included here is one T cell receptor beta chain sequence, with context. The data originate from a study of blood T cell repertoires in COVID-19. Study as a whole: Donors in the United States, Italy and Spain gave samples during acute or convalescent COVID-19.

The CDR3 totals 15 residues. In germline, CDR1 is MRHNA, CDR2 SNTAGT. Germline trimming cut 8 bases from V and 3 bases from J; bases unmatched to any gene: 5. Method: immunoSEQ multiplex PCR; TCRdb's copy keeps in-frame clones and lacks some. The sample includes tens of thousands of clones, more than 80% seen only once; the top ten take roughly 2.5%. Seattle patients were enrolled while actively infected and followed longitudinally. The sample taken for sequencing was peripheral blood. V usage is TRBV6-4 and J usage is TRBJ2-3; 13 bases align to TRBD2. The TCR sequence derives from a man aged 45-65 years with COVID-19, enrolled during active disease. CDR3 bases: TGTGCCAGCTCTCCGACTAGCGGGGGGACAGATACGCAGTATTTT. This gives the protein CASSPTSGGTDTQYF.